These T cell receptor beta chains were read from a single sample in a study of T-cell reconstitution after alpha-beta-depleted transplantation in children. TCRdb reprocessed the PCR reads with MiXCR, giving one entry per CDR3 protein. The data contain almost 500,000 distinct CDR3 sequences, under 15% of them singletons. Material: PBMCs from the stem cell graft donor, obtained from the stem cell graft. These receptors all come from a human donor who donated a stem cell graft to a child with combined immunodeficiency. Both conserved end residues are part of each CDR3. D genes are given only for firm matches. Clone size is not always given. Where it is, it says once, few, many or a class for expanded clones.

TRBJ1-6 - - TRBV4-2 TGTGCCAGCAGCCATGGCCAGCAGAATTCACCCCTCCACTTT CASSHGQQNSPLHF
TRBJ2-3 - TRBD2 TRBV13 TGTGCCAGCAGCTCGCCCAACGGGGGGACGAGCACAGATACGCAGTATTTT CASSSPNGGTSTDTQYF
TRBJ1-1 few - TRBV20-1 TGCAGTGCTTCCGGGCCAAACGCTGAAGCTTTCTTT CSASGPNAEAFF
TRBJ1-1 few - TRBV4-2 TGTGCCAGCAGCCAACGGGTAACGGGCACTGAAGCTTTCTTT CASSQRVTGTEAFF
TRBJ2-2 many TRBD2 TRBV12-3/TRBV12-4 TGTGCCAGCAGTTTACTAGCGGGAAGGAACGGGGAGCTGTTTTTT CASSLLAGRNGELFF
TRBJ2-1 - - TRBV9 TGTGCCAGCAGCGTAGAAATCCACCGGGCCTCACGCAATGAGCAGTTCTTC CASSVEIHRASRNEQFF
TRBJ2-7 few - TRBV4-3 TGCGCCAGCAGCCAAGGGAGGGACTCCTACGAGCAGTACTTC CASSQGRDSYEQYF
TRBJ1-5 - - TRBV7-2 TGTGCCAGCAGCTTAAGAAGTAGGGGCCAGCCCCAGCATTTT CASSLRSRGQPQHF
TRBJ2-3 many - TRBV6-5 TGTGCCAGCAGTTACCAAGATACGCAGTATTTT CASSYQDTQYF
TRBJ2-1 - - TRBV12-3/TRBV12-4 TGTGCCAGCAGTTATAGTCCTGACAGCGAGCAGTTCTTC CASSYSPDSEQFF
TRBJ2-4 few - TRBV20-1 TGCAGTGCAGCCAGGGATTTCAAAAACATTCAGTACTTC CSAARDFKNIQYF
TRBJ1-2 - - TRBV12-3/TRBV12-4 TGTGCCAGCAGTCCCGGGCCATGGGGGTTTGATGGCTACACCTTC CASSPGPWGFDGYTF
TRBJ2-3 - - TRBV7-6 TGTGCCAGCAGCCCCGGGACGCTAAACACAGATACGCAGTATTTT CASSPGTLNTDTQYF
TRBJ2-1 few TRBD2 TRBV24-1 TGTGCCACCAGTGATTTGGGGGGGGCCTACAATGAGCAGTTCTTC CATSDLGGAYNEQFF
TRBJ2-7 few - TRBV6-2/TRBV6-3 TGTGCCAGCACCCGAGGGGGAGACTACGAGCAGTACTTC CASTRGGDYEQYF
TRBJ2-1 many - TRBV4-3 TGCGCCAGCAGCCAAATGAGACTAGTATATGGTGAGCAGTTCTTC CASSQMRLVYGEQFF
TRBJ2-1 many - TRBV7-6 TGTGCCAGCAGCCAACGGCAGGGGAGGGGACCCAATGAGCAGTTCTTC CASSQRQGRGPNEQFF
TRBJ2-5 - - TRBV15 TGTGCCTTCCAAGGGGGGGACCAAGAGACCCAGTACTTC CAFQGGDQETQYF
TRBJ2-3 - - TRBV5-1 TGCGCCAGCAGCTCTACGGACTATTATACGCAGTATTTT CASSSTDYYTQYF
TRBJ1-6 few - TRBV4-3 TGCGCCAGCAGCCAAGATCGGGGTTCACCCCTCCACTTT CASSQDRGSPLHF
TRBJ2-3 many - TRBV7-3 TGTGCCAGCAGCTTAAGGGGCCGGAGTGGGGATACGCAGTATTTT CASSLRGRSGDTQYF
TRBJ1-2 - - TRBV29-1 TGCAGCGTTGAAGAGGTCGGGATCGCCTATGGCTACACCTTC CSVEEVGIAYGYTF
TRBJ2-1 - TRBD2 TRBV2 TGTGCCAGCTGCCCTTACCTATCGGGACTAGCGGAGGGCAATGAGCAGTTCTTC CASCPYLSGLAEGNEQFF
TRBJ2-2 - - TRBV12-3/TRBV12-4 TGTGCCAGCAGCCCCGGGCCCACCGGGGAGCTGTTTTTT CASSPGPTGELFF
TRBJ2-2 - TRBD1 TRBV5-1 TGCGCCAGCAGCTTCAGGGACAGGGGGCTATGGACGAACACCGGGGAGCTGTTTTTT CASSFRDRGLWTNTGELFF
TRBJ2-7 - - TRBV12-3/TRBV12-4 TGTGCCAGCAGTTTAGTAGCAATCTCCAACGAGCAGTACTTC CASSLVAISNEQYF
TRBJ2-5 few - TRBV20-1 TGCAGTGCTAGAGATGAGCAGTCCGAGACCCAGTACTTC CSARDEQSETQYF